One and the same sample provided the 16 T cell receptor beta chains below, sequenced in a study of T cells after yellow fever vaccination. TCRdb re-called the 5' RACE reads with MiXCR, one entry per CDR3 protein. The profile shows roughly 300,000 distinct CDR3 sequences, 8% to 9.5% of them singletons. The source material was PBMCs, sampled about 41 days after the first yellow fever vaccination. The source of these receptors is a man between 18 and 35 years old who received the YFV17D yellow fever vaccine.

CDR3 nucleotide sequence: TGTGCCAGCACCCTACAGGGCTTGAACACTGAAGCTTTCTTT. Protein sequence: CASTLQGLNTEAFF. The chain joins TRBV7-8 to TRBJ1-1, with D tentatively TRBD1 (6 bases). CDR1 SGHVS and CDR2 FQNEAQ come from the germline V gene. The CDR3 spans 14 residues. The V end lost 7 bases, the J end lost 0 bases, and 12 bases lay between the germline ends.

The CDR3 spells CASSTPGTSGGPIPDTQYF. CDR3 nucleotides: TGTGCCAGCAGCACCCCCGGGACTAGCGGGGGGCCGATACCAGATACGCAGTATTTT. The chain uses TRBV11-1 and TRBJ2-3; 15 bases line up with TRBD2. This CDR3 has 19 residues. After removal of 5 bases from V and 4 bases from J, the junction contained 13 bases not matched to a gene. CDR1 and CDR2 from the germline V gene are SGHAT and FQDESV (reference sequence).

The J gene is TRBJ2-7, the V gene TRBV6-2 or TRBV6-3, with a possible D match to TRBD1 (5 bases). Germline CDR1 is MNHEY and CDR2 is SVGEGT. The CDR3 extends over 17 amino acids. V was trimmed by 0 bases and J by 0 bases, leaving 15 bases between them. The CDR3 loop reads CASSYSERTYSSYEQYV. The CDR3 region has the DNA TGTGCCAGCAGTTACTCGGAACGGACATATAGCTCCTACGAGCAGTACGTC.

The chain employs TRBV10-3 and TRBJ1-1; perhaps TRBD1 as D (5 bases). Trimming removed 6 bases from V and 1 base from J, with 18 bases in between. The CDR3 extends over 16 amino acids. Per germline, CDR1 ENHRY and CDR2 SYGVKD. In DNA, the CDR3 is TGTGCCATCAGCGAACCAGGACACAGCCCGAACACTGAAGCTTTCTTT. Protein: CAISEPGHSPNTEAFF.

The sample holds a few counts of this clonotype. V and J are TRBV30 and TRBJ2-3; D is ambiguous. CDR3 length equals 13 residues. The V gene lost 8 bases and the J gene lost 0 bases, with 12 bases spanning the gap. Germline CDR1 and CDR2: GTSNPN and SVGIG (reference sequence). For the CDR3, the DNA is TGTGCCGGAGAAATTCCCAGCACAGATACGCAGTATTTT. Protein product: CAGEIPSTDTQYF.

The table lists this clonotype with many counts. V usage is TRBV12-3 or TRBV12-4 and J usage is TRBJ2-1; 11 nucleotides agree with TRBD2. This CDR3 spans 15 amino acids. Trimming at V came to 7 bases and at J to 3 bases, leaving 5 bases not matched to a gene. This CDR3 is CASNIAGGHYNEQFF. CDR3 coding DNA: TGTGCCAGCAACATAGCGGGGGGGCACTACAATGAGCAGTTCTTC.

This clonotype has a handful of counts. CDR3 in amino acids: CSASGGRENTGELFF. The CDR3 nucleotides are TGCAGCGCATCTGGGGGCAGGGAGAACACCGGGGAGCTGTTTTTT. This chain links TRBV29-1 with TRBJ2-2; D is possibly TRBD1 (6 bases). The V and J ends lost 7 bases and 1 base respectively, with 16 bases between them. CDR3 length: 15 amino acids. CDR1 and CDR2 (germline): SQVTM, ANQGSEA.

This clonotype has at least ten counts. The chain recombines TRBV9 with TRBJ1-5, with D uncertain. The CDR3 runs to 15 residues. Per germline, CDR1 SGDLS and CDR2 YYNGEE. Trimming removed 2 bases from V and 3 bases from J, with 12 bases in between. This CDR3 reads CASSVEDGYNQPQHF. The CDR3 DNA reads TGTGCCAGCAGCGTCGAGGACGGATACAATCAGCCCCAGCATTTT. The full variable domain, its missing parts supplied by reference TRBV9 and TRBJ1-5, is DSGVTQTPKHLITATGQRVTLRCSPRSGDLSVYWYQQSLDQGLQFLIQYYNGEERAKGNILERFSAQQFPDLHSELNLSSLELGDSALYFCASSVEDGYNQPQHFGDGTRLSIL.

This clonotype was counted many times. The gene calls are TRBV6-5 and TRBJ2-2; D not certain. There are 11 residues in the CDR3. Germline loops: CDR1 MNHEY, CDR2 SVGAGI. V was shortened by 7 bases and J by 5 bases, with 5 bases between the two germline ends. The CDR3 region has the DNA TGTGCCAGCACTGGTACCGGGGAGCTGTTTTTT. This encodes CASTGTGELFF.

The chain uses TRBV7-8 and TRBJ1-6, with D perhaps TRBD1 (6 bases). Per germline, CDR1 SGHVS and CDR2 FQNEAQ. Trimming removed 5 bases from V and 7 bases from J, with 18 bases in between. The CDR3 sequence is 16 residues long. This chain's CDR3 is CASSHSDRQRNSPLHF. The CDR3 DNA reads TGTGCCAGCAGCCACAGCGACAGGCAAAGGAATTCACCCCTCCACTTT.

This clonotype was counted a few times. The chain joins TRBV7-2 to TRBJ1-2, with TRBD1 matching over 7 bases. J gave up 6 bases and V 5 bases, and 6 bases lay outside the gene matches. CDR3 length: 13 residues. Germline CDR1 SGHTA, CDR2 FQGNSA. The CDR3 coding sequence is TGTGCCAGCAGCCAAGCGACAGGGAATGGCTACACCTTC. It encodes CASSQATGNGYTF. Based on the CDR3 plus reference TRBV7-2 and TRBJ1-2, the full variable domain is GAGVSQSPSNKVTEKGKDVELRCDPISGHTALYWYRQSLGQGLEFLIYFQGNSAPDKSGLPSDRFSAERTGGSVSTLTIQRTQQEDSAVYLCASSQATGNGYTFGSGTRLTVV.

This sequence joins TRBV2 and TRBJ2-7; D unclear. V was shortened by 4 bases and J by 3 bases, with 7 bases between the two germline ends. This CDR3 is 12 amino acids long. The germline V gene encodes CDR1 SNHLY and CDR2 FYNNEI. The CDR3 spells CASSGVHYEQYV. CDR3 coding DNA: TGTGCCAGCAGTGGAGTCCACTACGAGCAGTACGTC.

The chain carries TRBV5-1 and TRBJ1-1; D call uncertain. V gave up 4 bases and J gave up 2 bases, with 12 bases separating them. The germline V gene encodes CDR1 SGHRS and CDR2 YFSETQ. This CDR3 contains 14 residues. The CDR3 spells CASSGPDRNTEAFF. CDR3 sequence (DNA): TGCGCCAGCAGCGGGCCGGACCGCAACACTGAAGCTTTCTTT. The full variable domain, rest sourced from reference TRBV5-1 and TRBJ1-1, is KAGVTQTPRYLIKTRGQQVTLSCSPISGHRSVSWYQQTPGQGLQFLFEYFSETQRNKGNFPGRFSGRQFSNSRSEMNVSTLELGDSALYLCASSGPDRNTEAFFGQGTRLTVV.

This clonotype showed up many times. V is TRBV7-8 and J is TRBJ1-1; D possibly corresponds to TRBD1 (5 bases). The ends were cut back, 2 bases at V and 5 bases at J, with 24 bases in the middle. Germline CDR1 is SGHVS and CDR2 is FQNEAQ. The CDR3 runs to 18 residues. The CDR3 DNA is TGTGCCAGCAGCTTAATGGCAAACCAGGGAAGGTCTGGAACTGAAGCTTTCTTT. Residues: CASSLMANQGRSGTEAFF.

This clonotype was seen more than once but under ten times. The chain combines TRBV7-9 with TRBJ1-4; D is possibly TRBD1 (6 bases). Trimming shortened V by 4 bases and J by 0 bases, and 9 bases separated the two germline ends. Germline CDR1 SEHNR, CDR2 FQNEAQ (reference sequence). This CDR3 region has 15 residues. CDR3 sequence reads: CASSSTGTTNEKLFF. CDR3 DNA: TGTGCCAGCAGCTCAACAGGGACAACTAATGAAAAACTGTTTTTT.

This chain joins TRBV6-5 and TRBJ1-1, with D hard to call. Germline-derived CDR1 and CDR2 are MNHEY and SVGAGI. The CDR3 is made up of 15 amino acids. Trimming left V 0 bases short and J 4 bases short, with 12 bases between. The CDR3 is CASSYSREGGTEAFF. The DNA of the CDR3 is TGTGCCAGCAGTTACTCTCGGGAGGGAGGCACTGAAGCTTTCTTT.